This T cell receptor (beta chain) came from a study of blood T cell repertoires in COVID-19 (dated by TCRdb to the early 2020s). Regarding the research as a whole: Collaborator samples came from the United States, Italy and Spain and covered acute and convalescent phases of COVID-19. The material from the prospective study consisted of cDNA or gDNA derived from T cells, B-cell-depleted T cells, or PBMCs. The samples were drawn from two sources: the first 160 participants of the ongoing ImmuneRACE study, and about 1,300 subjects contributed by 6 global collaborators. Sample metadata almost always included a de-identified subject ID, COVID-19 status, age in years and sex. A freely available public database, intended as a resource for researchers studying the immune response to SARS-CoV-2, is where the repertoires were released. Where available, HLA class I and class II types were taken from metadata supplied by the sample provider and were not determined by assay-based typing. Subjects who had been exposed to COVID-19, were actively infected with it, or had recovered from it provided the deeply sampled blood TCRbeta repertoires that made up the dataset. The study at large found these results: How much clinical and demographic metadata was included differed by source and by participant, and the metadata was provided uncurated.

TCRbeta CDR3 regions were amplified from genomic DNA by means of the immunoSEQ Assay, a bias-controlled multiplex PCR. The authors processed their data as follows. The number of nucleated cells in each sample was estimated from the amplification of reference gene primers within the assay. Sequence reads were collapsed and filtered to measure the absolute abundance of every unique TCRbeta CDR3 rearrangement. For each sample, productive Simpson clonality was calculated as the square root of Simpson's diversity index across productive rearrangements. Entries here come from immuneACCESS through TCRdb and include only in-frame sequences with V and J called. Some clones fail to appear in such tables; in the studies checked, an unresolved V gene covers under half of the shortfall, and the cause of the remainder is unknown. V and J calls and clone size are those listed in that table; D and trimming were worked out from the DNA. In all, the sample holds under 350,000 clones, and 83% of those were seen once. In total, the top ten clones hold 8.5% to 9.5% of the sample.

About this clone: Its recognized antigen is unknown. There are no base qualities to consult, and no much larger clone falls within one base.

The germline V and J ends show losses of 4 bases and 7 bases respectively, and no gene match explains 6 bases of the junction. Taken from the germline V gene (reference sequence), the CDR1 and CDR2 loops are SGHNT and YYREEE. Inclusive of the bounding cysteine and phenylalanine, the CDR3 is 14 residues long. Just the 42-base CDR3 DNA is kept, in frame starting at base 1. Another Seattle source contributed samples from volunteer blood donors who had recovered from COVID-19. Collaborating institutions collected whole blood in K2EDTA tubes following their own protocols. For TCRbeta analysis, collaborators shipped samples in one of three forms: frozen whole blood, isolated PBMCs, or DNA extracted from either of those sample types.

The sequenced sample consisted of peripheral blood. This sequence was found in a woman between 45 and 60 years old who had recovered from COVID-19. The V and J genes are TRBV5-4 and TRBJ2-1; 9 central nucleotides agree with TRBD1. The DNA reads as follows: TGTGCCAGCAGCCGGGACAGGGCCTCGAATGAGCAGTTCTTC. This gives the protein CASSRDRASNEQFF. This CDR3, with the reference TRBV5-4 and TRBJ2-1 proteins standing in past its ends, gives the full variable domain ETGVTQSPTHLIKTRGQQVTLRCSSQSGHNTVSWYQQALGQGPQFIFQYYREEENGRGNFPPRFSGLQFPNYSSELNVNALELDDSALYLCASSRDRASNEQFFGPGTRLTVL.